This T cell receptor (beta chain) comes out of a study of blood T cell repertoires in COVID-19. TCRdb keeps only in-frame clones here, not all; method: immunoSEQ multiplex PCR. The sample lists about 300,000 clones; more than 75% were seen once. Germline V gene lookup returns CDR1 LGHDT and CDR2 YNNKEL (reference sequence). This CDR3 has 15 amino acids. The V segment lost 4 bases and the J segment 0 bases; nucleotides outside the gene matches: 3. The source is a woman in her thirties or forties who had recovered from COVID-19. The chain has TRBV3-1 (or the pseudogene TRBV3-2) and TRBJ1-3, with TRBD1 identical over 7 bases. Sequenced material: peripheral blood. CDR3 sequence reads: CASSLGQASGNTIYF. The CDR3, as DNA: TGTGCCAGCAGCCTCGGACAGGCCTCTGGAAACACCATATATTTT.